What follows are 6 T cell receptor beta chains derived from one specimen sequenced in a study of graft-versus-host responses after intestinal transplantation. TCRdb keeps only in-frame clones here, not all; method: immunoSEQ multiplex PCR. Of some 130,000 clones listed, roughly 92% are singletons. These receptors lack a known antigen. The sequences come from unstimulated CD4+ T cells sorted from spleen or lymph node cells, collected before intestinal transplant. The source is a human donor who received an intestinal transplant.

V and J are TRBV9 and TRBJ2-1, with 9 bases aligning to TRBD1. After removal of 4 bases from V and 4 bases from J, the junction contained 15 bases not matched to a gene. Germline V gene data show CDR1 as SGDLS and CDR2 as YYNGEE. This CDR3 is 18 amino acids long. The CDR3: CASSRLEPGTGMYNEQFF. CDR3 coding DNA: TGTGCCAGCAGCCGACTAGAACCCGGGACAGGGATGTACAATGAGCAGTTCTTC.

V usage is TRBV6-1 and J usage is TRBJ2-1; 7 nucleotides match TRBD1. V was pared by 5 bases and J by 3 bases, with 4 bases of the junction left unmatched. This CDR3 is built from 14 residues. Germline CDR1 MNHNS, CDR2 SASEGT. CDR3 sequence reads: CASSRTGLYNEQFF. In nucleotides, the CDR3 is TGTGCCAGCAGTAGGACAGGCCTCTACAATGAGCAGTTCTTC.

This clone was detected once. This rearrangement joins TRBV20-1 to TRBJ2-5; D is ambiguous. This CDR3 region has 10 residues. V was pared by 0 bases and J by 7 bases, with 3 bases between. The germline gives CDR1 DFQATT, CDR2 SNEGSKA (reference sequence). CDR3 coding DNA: TGCAGTGCTAGAGAAGGGACCCAGTACTTC. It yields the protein CSAREGTQYF.

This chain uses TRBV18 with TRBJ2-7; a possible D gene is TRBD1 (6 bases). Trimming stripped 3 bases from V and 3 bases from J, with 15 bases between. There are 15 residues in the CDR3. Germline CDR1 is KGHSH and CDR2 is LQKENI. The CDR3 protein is CASSPLGGQNYEQYF. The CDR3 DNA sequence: TGTGCCAGCTCACCCTTAGGTGGACAGAACTACGAGCAGTACTTC. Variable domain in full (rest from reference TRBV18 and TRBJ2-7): NAGVMQNPRHLVRRRGQEARLRCSPMKGHSHVYWYRQLPEEGLKFMVYLQKENIIDESGMPKERFSAEFPKEGPSILRIQQVVRGDSAAYFCASSPLGGQNYEQYFGPGTRLTVT.

The CDR3 DNA reads as TGCGCCAGCAGCCTACCCGGGAGCTCCTATAATTCACCCCTCCACTTT. Translating gives CASSLPGSSYNSPLHF. The chain has TRBV4-1 and TRBJ1-6; D is unclear. CDR3 size: 16 residues. The germline V gene encodes CDR1 MGHRA and CDR2 YSYEKL. V lost 4 bases and J 0 bases, leaving 10 bases between the germline ends.

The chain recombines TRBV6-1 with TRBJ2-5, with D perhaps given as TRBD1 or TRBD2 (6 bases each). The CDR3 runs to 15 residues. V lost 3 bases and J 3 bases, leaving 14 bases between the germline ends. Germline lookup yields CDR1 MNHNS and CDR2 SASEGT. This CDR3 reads CASSDRGGFKETQYF. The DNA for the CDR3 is TGTGCCAGCAGTGACAGAGGGGGGTTCAAAGAGACCCAGTACTTC.